The 30 T cell receptor beta chains in this list originate from one sample, sequenced in a study of beta chain features in type 1 diabetes. Study results and limitations: Shorter TCRB CDR3s, moderately but significantly so, were found in Type 1 diabetes patients in all four CD4+ subsets.

Their antigens are not known. Isolated RNA was reverse transcribed in full, so expressed TCRB transcripts were sequenced. The data were produced by immunoSEQ multiplex PCR, yet TCRdb's version contains in-frame clones alone and is incomplete. This table holds approximately 250,000 clones, roughly 10% found once. The sample taken for sequencing was naive CD4+ T cells from blood. The source of these receptors is a man in his thirties or forties with type 1 diabetes.

This clone was counted between two and nine times. V is TRBV9 and J is TRBJ2-7, with 8 bases fitting TRBD1. Germline CDR1 and CDR2: SGDLS and YYNGEE. This CDR3 comprises 14 residues. The V segment lost 3 bases and the J segment 2 bases; nucleotides outside the gene matches: 4. The CDR3 sequence: CASSARQGPYEQYF. CDR3 coding DNA: TGTGCCAGCAGCGCAAGACAGGGGCCCTACGAGCAGTACTTC.

The rearrangement joins TRBV2 to TRBJ1-5; 7 nucleotides line up with TRBD1. With 8 bases clipped from V and 1 base from J, the junction kept 2 bases outside the gene matches. Germline CDR1 and CDR2: SNHLY and FYNNEI. This CDR3 has 13 amino acids. The CDR3: CASGQESNQPQHF. CDR3 nucleotide sequence: TGTGCCAGCGGACAGGAGAGCAATCAGCCCCAGCATTTT.

This clone was detected a few times. This chain links TRBV5-1 with TRBJ2-3; 13 bases agree with TRBD2. This CDR3 has 16 residues. The junction had 7 bases not matched to a gene; V was cut back by 4 bases and J by 5 bases. Germline CDR1 reads SGHRS; CDR2 reads YFSETQ. CDR3 protein: CASSTGLAGSQDTQYF. The CDR3 nucleotides are TGCGCCAGCAGCACGGGACTAGCGGGGAGCCAAGATACGCAGTATTTT.

In nucleotides, the CDR3 is TGTGCCAGCAGCCTTCGCGGGACGGTTAATGAAAAACTGTTTTTT. This encodes CASSLRGTVNEKLFF. The J gene is TRBJ1-4, the V gene TRBV2; perhaps TRBD1 as D (5 bases). Trimming removed 6 bases at V and 4 bases at J, with 15 bases between. Germline V CDR1 and CDR2: SNHLY, FYNNEI. This CDR3 is built from 15 residues.

This chain joins TRBV29-1 and TRBJ1-2; D is uncertain. V shed 7 bases and J shed 8 bases, with 17 bases lying between them. Germline V lookup: CDR1 SQVTM, CDR2 ANQGSEA. The CDR3 totals 12 residues. DNA for the CDR3: TGCAGCGGCGGGCCCCCGGCGGAAGGCTACACCTTC. Its protein product is CSGGPPAEGYTF.

In its sample, this clone was seen a few times. CDR3 bases: TGTGCCAGCAGCTTAACGTTCACGTCCGGCGAGCAGTACTTC. It encodes CASSLTFTSGEQYF. The chain combines TRBV7-3 with TRBJ2-7; D gene uncertain. Per the germline V gene, CDR1 is SGHTA and CDR2 is FQGTGA. The CDR3 is made up of 14 amino acids. V shed 0 bases and J shed 6 bases, with 12 bases lying between them.

V is TRBV7-8 and J is TRBJ2-4; TRBD2 aligns across 15 bases. Trimming at V came to 8 bases and at J to 7 bases, leaving 0 bases not matched to a gene. Germline V gene sequence: CDR1 SGHVS, CDR2 FQNEAQ. The CDR3 is 13 residues long. The DNA of the CDR3 is TGTGCCAGCGGGACTAGCGGGGGGAACATTCAGTACTTC. It codes for CASGTSGGNIQYF.

In this sample, this clone turned up a few times. The chain links TRBV9 to TRBJ2-5; TRBD2 matches at 8 bases. Trimming at V came to 0 bases and at J to 5 bases, leaving 3 bases not matched to a gene. Per germline, CDR1 SGDLS and CDR2 YYNGEE. This CDR3 is 14 amino acids long. CDR3 residues: CASSVASSGETQYF. CDR3 coding DNA: TGTGCCAGCAGCGTAGCATCTAGCGGGGAGACCCAGTACTTC.

This chain uses TRBV5-1 with TRBJ2-7; D is perhaps TRBD1 (6 bases). With 0 bases removed from V and 6 bases from J, the gap between germline ends came to 13 bases. CDR1 is SGHRS, CDR2 YFSETQ, per germline. This CDR3 region has 14 residues. CDR3 in DNA: TGCGCCAGCAGCTTGGGGGCAGGGGTGGGCGAGCAGTACTTC. Amino acids: CASSLGAGVGEQYF. Full variable domain (missing parts from reference TRBV5-1 and TRBJ2-7): KAGVTQTPRYLIKTRGQQVTLSCSPISGHRSVSWYQQTPGQGLQFLFEYFSETQRNKGNFPGRFSGRQFSNSRSEMNVSTLELGDSALYLCASSLGAGVGEQYFGPGTRLTVT.

This clone was recorded a few times. The chain links TRBV4-3 to TRBJ2-3; 13 bases fit TRBD2. The J segment lost 6 bases and the V segment lost 3 bases, leaving 12 bases of the junction unmatched. CDR1 LGHNA and CDR2 YSLEER come from the germline V gene. The CDR3 contains 18 residues. CDR3 nucleotide sequence: TGCGCCAGCAGCCAGACCCGAGGGACTAGCGGGGTAGGGGATACGCAGTATTTT. It is translated as CASSQTRGTSGVGDTQYF.

In DNA form, the CDR3 reads TGCAGCGTGGCGGGGGGCTATGGCTACACCTTC. It encodes CSVAGGYGYTF. V is TRBV29-1 and J is TRBJ1-2, with D perhaps matching TRBD1 (5 bases). This CDR3 is built from 11 residues. The ends were cut back, 6 bases at V and 4 bases at J, with 9 bases in the middle. Germline V gene data show CDR1 as SQVTM and CDR2 as ANQGSEA.

The chain recombines TRBV18 with TRBJ2-5; a possible D gene is TRBD2 (5 bases). Germline assignment: CDR1 KGHSH and CDR2 LQKENI. The CDR3 has 14 amino acids. Trimming pared 2 bases from V and 0 bases from J, leaving 7 bases between. This CDR3 is CASSPTRDQETQYF. CDR3 bases: TGTGCCAGCTCACCAACGAGGGACCAAGAGACCCAGTACTTC.

This clone was counted a few times. V is TRBV28 and J is TRBJ2-7; D unclear. V dropped 7 bases and J dropped 6 bases, with 13 bases sitting between them. Looked up from germline, CDR1 is MDHEN and CDR2 is SYDVKM. The CDR3 has 12 amino acids. CDR3 in amino acids: CASTPDGSEQYF. For the CDR3, the DNA is TGTGCCAGCACCCCAGATGGTTCCGAGCAGTACTTC.

V gene TRBV5-4 combines with J gene TRBJ1-2; D is unclear. Deletions cut 0 bases from V and 8 bases from J, with 17 bases between. The CDR3 contains 15 residues. Germline V gene sequence: CDR1 SGHNT, CDR2 YYREEE (reference sequence). CDR3 in DNA: TGTGCCAGCAGCTTGGATTTCGGCAGACTAGCGGGCTACACCTTC. This gives the protein CASSLDFGRLAGYTF. The full variable domain, with the rest looked up from reference TRBV5-4 and TRBJ1-2, is ETGVTQSPTHLIKTRGQQVTLRCSSQSGHNTVSWYQQALGQGPQFIFQYYREEENGRGNFPPRFSGLQFPNYSSELNVNALELDDSALYLCASSLDFGRLAGYTFGSGTRLTVV.

CDR3 DNA sequence: TGTGCCAGTACCCCCGCCGGTTCGGTGGAGACCCAGTACTTC. Amino acid sequence: CASTPAGSVETQYF. This chain uses TRBV19 with TRBJ2-5; D not resolved. Germline-derived CDR1 and CDR2 are LNHDA and SQIVND (reference sequence). The CDR3 runs 14 residues. V dropped 7 bases and J dropped 5 bases, with 17 bases sitting between them.

The chain has TRBV9 and TRBJ1-1, with 7 nucleotides matching TRBD1. The germline gives CDR1 SGDLS, CDR2 YYNGEE. After removal of 3 bases from V and 4 bases from J, the junction contained 6 bases not matched to a gene. There are 14 residues in the CDR3. Here the CDR3 reads CASSEGAGGTEAFF. The CDR3 coding sequence is TGTGCCAGCAGCGAAGGAGCAGGGGGCACTGAAGCTTTCTTT.

The chain couples TRBV7-6 to TRBJ2-7; D perhaps matches TRBD1 (7 bases). The germline V gene has CDR1 SGHVS and CDR2 FNYEAQ. Between the trimmed V and J ends, which lost 4 bases and 0 bases, there was a span of 10 bases. The CDR3 extends over 14 amino acids. In nucleotides, the CDR3 is TGTGCCAGCAGCTCGGGGGACAGCTCCTACGAGCAGTACTTC. Protein product: CASSSGDSSYEQYF.

The rearrangement joins TRBV14 to TRBJ1-6, with TRBD1 as a possible D gene (6 bases). CDR1 SGHDN and CDR2 FVKESK come from the germline V gene. The V end was cut by 3 bases, the J end by 0 bases, with 12 bases between. There are 17 residues in the CDR3. This chain's CDR3 is CASSQMDRRSYNSPLHF. The CDR3 nucleotides are TGTGCCAGCAGCCAGATGGACAGACGCTCCTATAATTCACCCCTCCACTTT.

This clone has just a few counts. The chain uses TRBV4-3 and TRBJ1-1, with D perhaps TRBD1 (5 bases). Trimming pared 3 bases from V and 1 base from J, leaving 9 bases between. Germline CDR1 is LGHNA and CDR2 is YSLEER. This CDR3 spans 14 amino acids. CDR3: CASSHVDRNTEAFF. CDR3 sequence (DNA): TGCGCCAGCAGCCATGTCGACAGGAACACTGAAGCTTTCTTT.

This chain connects TRBV29-1 to TRBJ2-5, with D uncertain. The germline gives CDR1 SQVTM, CDR2 ANQGSEA. Trimming cost V 4 bases and J 2 bases, with 8 bases left between them. CDR3 length: 12 amino acids. This CDR3 reads CSVGLSQETQYF. CDR3 DNA: TGCAGCGTTGGGTTGAGTCAAGAGACCCAGTACTTC.

V and J are TRBV7-2 and TRBJ2-3, with 8 bases matching TRBD2. The germline CDR1 and CDR2 sequences are SGHTA and FQGNSA. This CDR3 region has 14 residues. J gave up 1 base and V 4 bases, and 1 base lay outside the gene matches. This CDR3 reads CASSSRGGTDTQYF. The CDR3 DNA reads TGTGCCAGCAGCTCGCGGGGGGGCACAGATACGCAGTATTTT.

This clone has a handful of counts. V and J are TRBV4-1 and TRBJ1-2; TRBD1 matches 7 bases. Germline-derived CDR1 and CDR2 are MGHRA and YSYEKL. V shed 4 bases, J shed 0 bases, and the junction held 5 bases outside the gene matches. CDR3 length: 15 residues. CDR3 region: CASSPRTGSNYGYTF. CDR3 coding DNA: TGCGCCAGCAGCCCGCGGACAGGCTCTAACTATGGCTACACCTTC.

CDR3 protein: CASSVEALGTEAFF. In nucleotides, the CDR3 is TGTGCCAGCAGCGTAGAAGCCCTTGGCACTGAAGCTTTCTTT. V and J are TRBV9 and TRBJ1-1; D call uncertain. Germline CDR1 SGDLS, CDR2 YYNGEE. The CDR3 consists of 14 residues. The V gene lost 0 bases and the J gene lost 4 bases, with 10 bases spanning the gap.

This clone was detected only a few times. The chain joins TRBV7-9 to TRBJ2-7, with 9 bases identical to TRBD1. With 7 bases clipped from V and 6 bases from J, the junction kept 10 bases outside the gene matches. Germline V gene sequence: CDR1 SEHNR, CDR2 FQNEAQ (reference sequence). CDR3 length equals 14 residues. The CDR3 loop reads CASNSQGARFEQYF. The CDR3 region has the DNA TGTGCCAGCAACTCACAGGGGGCAAGGTTCGAGCAGTACTTC.

This chain links TRBV15 with TRBJ1-1; D is perhaps TRBD1 (5 bases). Trimming removed 1 base from V and 7 bases from J, with 16 bases in between. CDR1 LNHNV and CDR2 YYDKDF come from the germline V gene (reference sequence). There are 15 residues in the CDR3. CDR3 bases: TGTGCCACCAGCAGAGCGGGGGGAAGCGGGGGTGAAGCTTTCTTT. Its translation is CATSRAGGSGGEAFF.

This clone was counted between two and nine times. The rearrangement uses TRBV15 and TRBJ2-1; tentatively, D is TRBD1 (6 bases). CDR1 LNHNV and CDR2 YYDKDF come from the germline V gene (reference sequence). This CDR3 comprises 14 residues. Trimming cost V 1 base and J 8 bases, with 12 bases left between them. The DNA of the CDR3 is TGTGCCACCAGCAGAGGACAGGCTTGGGATGAGCAGTTCTTC. It translates to CATSRGQAWDEQFF.

This clone was seen a few times. The rearrangement joins TRBV19 to TRBJ1-6; 7 bases match TRBD1. The CDR3 extends over 13 amino acids. Germline loops: CDR1 LNHDA, CDR2 SQIVND (reference sequence). V shed 8 bases, J shed 17 bases, and the junction held 15 bases outside the gene matches. The CDR3 DNA reads as TGTGCCAGTCGGGAGACAGGGCTTCTAAACTTCCACTTT. Translation gives CASRETGLLNFHF.

The J gene is TRBJ2-1, the V gene TRBV5-1, with TRBD2 matching over 9 bases. The CDR3 is made up of 14 amino acids. Trimming took 4 bases from V and 6 from J; bases not matched to a gene: 5. From germline, CDR1 is SGHRS and CDR2 YFSETQ. DNA of the CDR3: TGCGCCAGCAGCCGCGGGGGGGCAGTCAATGAGCAGTTCTTC. Translation gives CASSRGGAVNEQFF.

The sample holds a few counts of this clone. CDR3 amino acids: CASSLVGQGASPLHF. The CDR3 bases are TGTGCCAGCAGCTTAGTGGGACAGGGGGCTTCACCCCTCCACTTT. V usage is TRBV7-6 and J usage is TRBJ1-6; 12 nucleotides match TRBD1. The CDR3 extends over 15 amino acids. The J segment lost 9 bases and the V segment lost 1 base, leaving 1 base of the junction unmatched. Germline CDR1 SGHVS, CDR2 FNYEAQ. Drawing the rest from reference TRBV7-6 and TRBJ1-6, the complete variable domain is GAGVSQSPRYKVTKRGQDVALRCDPISGHVSLYWYRQALGQGPEFLTYFNYEAQQDKSGLPNDRFSAERPEGSISTLTIQRTEQRDSAMYRCASSLVGQGASPLHFGNGTRLTVT.

There are a few counts of this clone. This chain links TRBV5-1 with TRBJ2-1; a weak D match, TRBD1 (5 bases). CDR1 SGHRS and CDR2 YFSETQ come from the germline V gene. The CDR3 spans 13 residues. Trimming pared 4 bases from V and 6 bases from J, leaving 11 bases between. This chain's CDR3 is CASSPGAGNEQFF. The CDR3 DNA sequence: TGCGCCAGCAGCCCTGGGGCTGGCAATGAGCAGTTCTTC. Drawing the rest from reference TRBV5-1 and TRBJ2-1, the complete variable domain is KAGVTQTPRYLIKTRGQQVTLSCSPISGHRSVSWYQQTPGQGLQFLFEYFSETQRNKGNFPGRFSGRQFSNSRSEMNVSTLELGDSALYLCASSPGAGNEQFFGPGTRLTVL.